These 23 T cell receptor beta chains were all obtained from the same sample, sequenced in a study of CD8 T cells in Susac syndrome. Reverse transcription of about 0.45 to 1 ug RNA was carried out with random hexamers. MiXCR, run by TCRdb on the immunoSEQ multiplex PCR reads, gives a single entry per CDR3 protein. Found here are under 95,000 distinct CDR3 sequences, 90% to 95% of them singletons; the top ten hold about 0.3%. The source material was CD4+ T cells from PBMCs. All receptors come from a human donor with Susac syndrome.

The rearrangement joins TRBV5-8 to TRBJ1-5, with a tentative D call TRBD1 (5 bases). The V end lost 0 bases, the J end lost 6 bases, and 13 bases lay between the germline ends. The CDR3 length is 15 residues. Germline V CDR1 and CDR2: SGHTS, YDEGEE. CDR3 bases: TGTGCCAGCAGCTTGGGATGGGGGGAAGGTCAGCCCCAGCATTTT. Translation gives CASSLGWGEGQPQHF.

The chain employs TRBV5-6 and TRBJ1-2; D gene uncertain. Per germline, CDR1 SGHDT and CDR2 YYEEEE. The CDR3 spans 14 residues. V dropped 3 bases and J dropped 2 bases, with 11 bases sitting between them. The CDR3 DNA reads TGTGCCAGCAGCTCTGGGGATACGAACTATGGCTACACCTTC. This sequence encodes CASSSGDTNYGYTF.

The CDR3 DNA sequence: TGTGCCACCAGAGAGGGACGAAGCACAGATACGCAGTATTTT. Amino acids: CATREGRSTDTQYF. This chain uses TRBV24-1 with TRBJ2-3; D is possibly TRBD1 or TRBD2 (5 bases each). V lost 7 bases to trimming and J lost 0 bases, with 10 bases between them. CDR3 size: 14 residues. From germline, CDR1 is KGHDR and CDR2 SFDVKD.

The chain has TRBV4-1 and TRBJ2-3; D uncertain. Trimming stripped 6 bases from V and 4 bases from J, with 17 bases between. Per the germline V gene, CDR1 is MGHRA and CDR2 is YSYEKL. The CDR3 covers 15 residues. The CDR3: CASSPVGVQADTQYF. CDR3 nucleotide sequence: TGCGCCAGCAGTCCCGTTGGGGTACAAGCAGATACGCAGTATTTT.

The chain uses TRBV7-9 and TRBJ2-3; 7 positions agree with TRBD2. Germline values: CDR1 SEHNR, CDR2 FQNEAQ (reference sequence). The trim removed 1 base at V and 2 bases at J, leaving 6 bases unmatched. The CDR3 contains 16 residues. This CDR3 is CASSLGYLADTDTQYF. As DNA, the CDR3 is TGTGCCAGCAGCTTAGGATATCTAGCGGACACAGATACGCAGTATTTT.

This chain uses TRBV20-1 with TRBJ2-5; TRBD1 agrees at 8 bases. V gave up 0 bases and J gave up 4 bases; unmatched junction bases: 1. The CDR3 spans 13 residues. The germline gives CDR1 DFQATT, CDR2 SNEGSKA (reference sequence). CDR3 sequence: CSARETGAETQYF. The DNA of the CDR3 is TGCAGTGCTAGAGAGACAGGGGCAGAGACCCAGTACTTC.

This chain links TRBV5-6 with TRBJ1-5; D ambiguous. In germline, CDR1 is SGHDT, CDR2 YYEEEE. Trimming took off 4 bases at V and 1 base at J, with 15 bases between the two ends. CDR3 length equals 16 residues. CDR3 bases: TGTGCCAGCAGCCCCGGGTTACCAAGGAGCAATCAGCCCCAGCATTTT. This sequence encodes CASSPGLPRSNQPQHF.

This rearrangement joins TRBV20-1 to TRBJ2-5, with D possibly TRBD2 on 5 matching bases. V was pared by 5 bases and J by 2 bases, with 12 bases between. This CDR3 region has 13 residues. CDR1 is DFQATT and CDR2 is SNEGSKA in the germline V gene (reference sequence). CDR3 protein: CSALEAIQETQYF. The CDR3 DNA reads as TGCAGTGCTTTGGAGGCGATACAAGAGACCCAGTACTTC.

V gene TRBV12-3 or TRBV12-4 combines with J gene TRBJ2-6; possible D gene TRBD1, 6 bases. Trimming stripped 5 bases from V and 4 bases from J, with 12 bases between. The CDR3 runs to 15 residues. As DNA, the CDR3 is TGTGCCAGCAGTACCGGTGGACAGGGGGCCAACGTCCTGACTTTC. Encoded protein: CASSTGGQGANVLTF.

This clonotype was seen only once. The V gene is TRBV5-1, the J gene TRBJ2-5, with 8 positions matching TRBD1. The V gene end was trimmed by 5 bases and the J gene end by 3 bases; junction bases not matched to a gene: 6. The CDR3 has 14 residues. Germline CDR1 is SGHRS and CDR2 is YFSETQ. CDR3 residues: CASSRATGEETQYF. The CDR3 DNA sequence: TGCGCCAGCAGTCGCGCGACAGGGGAAGAGACCCAGTACTTC.

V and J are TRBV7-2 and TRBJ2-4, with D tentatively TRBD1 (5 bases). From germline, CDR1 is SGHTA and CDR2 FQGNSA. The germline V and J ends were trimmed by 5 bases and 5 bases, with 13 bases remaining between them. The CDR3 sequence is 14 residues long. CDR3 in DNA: TGTGCCAGCAGCGCCCGACAGATCGAAAACATTCAGTACTTC. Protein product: CASSARQIENIQYF.

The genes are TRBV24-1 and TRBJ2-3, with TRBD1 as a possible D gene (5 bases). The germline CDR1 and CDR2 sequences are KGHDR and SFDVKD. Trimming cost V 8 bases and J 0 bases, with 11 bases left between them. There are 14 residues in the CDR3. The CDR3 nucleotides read TGTGCCACCAAAGACAGACTTAGCACAGATACGCAGTATTTT. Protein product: CATKDRLSTDTQYF.

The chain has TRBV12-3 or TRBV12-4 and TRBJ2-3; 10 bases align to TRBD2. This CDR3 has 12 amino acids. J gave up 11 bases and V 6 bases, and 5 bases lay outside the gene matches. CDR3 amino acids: CASSPTSGEQYF. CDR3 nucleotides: TGTGCCAGCAGCCCTACTAGCGGGGAGCAGTATTTT.

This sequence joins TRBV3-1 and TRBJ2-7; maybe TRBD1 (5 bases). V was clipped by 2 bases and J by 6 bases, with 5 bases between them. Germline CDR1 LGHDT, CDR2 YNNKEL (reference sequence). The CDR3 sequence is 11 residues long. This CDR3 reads CASSQQGEQYF. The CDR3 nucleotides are TGTGCCAGCAGCCAACAGGGCGAGCAGTACTTC.

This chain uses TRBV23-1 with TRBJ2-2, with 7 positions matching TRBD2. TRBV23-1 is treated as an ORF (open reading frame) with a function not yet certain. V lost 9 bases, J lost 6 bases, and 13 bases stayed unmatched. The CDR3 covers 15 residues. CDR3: CASPTSGGRSGELFF. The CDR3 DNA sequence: TGCGCCAGTCCCACATCGGGGGGAAGGTCCGGGGAGCTGTTTTTT.

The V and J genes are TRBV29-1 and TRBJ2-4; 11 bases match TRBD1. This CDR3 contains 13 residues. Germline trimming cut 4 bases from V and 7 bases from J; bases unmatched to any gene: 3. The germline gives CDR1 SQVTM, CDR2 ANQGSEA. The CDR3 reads CSVVRDRGNIQYF. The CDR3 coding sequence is TGCAGCGTTGTTCGGGACAGGGGGAACATTCAGTACTTC.

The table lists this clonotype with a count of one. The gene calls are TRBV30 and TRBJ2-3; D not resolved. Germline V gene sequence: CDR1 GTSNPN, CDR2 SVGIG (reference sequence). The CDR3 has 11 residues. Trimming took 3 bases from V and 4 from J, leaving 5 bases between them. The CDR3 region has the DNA TGTGCCTGGAGGATCGCAGATACGCAGTATTTT. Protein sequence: CAWRIADTQYF.

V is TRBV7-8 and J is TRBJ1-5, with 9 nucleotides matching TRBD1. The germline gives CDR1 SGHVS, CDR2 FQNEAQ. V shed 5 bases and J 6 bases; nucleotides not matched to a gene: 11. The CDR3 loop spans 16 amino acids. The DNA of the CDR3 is TGTGCCAGCAGCCCCGGGACAGGGCAGTTGGCTCAGCCCCAGCATTTT. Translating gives CASSPGTGQLAQPQHF.

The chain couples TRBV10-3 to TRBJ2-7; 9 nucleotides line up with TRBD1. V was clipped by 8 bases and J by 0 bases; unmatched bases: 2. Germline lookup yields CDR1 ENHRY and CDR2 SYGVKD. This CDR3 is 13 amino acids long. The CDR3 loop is CAIRDRASYEQYF. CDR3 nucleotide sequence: TGTGCCATCCGGGACAGGGCCTCCTACGAGCAGTACTTC.

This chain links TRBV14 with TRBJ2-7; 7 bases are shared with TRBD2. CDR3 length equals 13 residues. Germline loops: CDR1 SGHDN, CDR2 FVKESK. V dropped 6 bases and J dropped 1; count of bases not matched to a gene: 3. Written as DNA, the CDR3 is TGTGCCAGCAGACGGGGGGAATCCTACGAGCAGTACTTC. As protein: CASRRGESYEQYF.

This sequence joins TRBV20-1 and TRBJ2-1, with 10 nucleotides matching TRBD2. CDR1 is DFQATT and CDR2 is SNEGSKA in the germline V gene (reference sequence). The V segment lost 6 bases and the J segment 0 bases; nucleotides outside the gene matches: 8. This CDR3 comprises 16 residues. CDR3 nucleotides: TGCAGTGCGCAAAAGCTAGCGGGGGCCTCCTACAATGAGCAGTTCTTC. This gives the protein CSAQKLAGASYNEQFF.

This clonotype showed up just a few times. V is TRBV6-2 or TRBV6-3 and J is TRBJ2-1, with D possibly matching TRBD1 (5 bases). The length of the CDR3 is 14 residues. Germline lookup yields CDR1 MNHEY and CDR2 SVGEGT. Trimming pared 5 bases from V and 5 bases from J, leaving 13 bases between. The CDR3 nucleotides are TGTGCCAGCAGTACCCTCGACAGCGACAATGAGCAGTTCTTC. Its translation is CASSTLDSDNEQFF.

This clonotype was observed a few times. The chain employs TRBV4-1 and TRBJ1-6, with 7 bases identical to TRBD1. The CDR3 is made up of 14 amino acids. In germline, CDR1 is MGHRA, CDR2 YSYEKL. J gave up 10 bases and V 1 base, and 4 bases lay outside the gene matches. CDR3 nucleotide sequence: TGCGCCAGCAGCCAAGCACAGGGGAGATCACCCCTCCACTTT. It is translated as CASSQAQGRSPLHF.